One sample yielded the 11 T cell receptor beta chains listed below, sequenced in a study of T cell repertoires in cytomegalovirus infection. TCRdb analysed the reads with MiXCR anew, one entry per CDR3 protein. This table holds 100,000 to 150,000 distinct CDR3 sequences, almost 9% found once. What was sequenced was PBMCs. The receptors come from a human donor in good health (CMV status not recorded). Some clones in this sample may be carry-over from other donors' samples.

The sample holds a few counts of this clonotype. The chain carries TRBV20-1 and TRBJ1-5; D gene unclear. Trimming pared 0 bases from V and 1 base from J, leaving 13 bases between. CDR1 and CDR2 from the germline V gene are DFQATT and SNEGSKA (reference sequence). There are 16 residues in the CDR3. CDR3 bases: TGCAGTGCTAGAGATCCAGGCAGATCAAGCAATCAGCCCCAGCATTTT. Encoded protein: CSARDPGRSSNQPQHF.

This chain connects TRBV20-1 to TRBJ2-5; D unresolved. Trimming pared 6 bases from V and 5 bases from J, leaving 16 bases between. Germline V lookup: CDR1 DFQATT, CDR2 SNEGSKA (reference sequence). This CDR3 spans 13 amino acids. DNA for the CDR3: TGCAGTGCAGGCAAGACGGTGGGGGAGACCCAGTACTTC. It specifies CSAGKTVGETQYF.

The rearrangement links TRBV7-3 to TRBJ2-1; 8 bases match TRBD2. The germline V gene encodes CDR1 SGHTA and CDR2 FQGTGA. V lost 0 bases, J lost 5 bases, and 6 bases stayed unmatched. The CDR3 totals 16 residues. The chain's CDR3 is CASSLTSSGGNNEQFF. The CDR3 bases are TGTGCCAGCAGCTTAACTTCATCGGGGGGGAACAATGAGCAGTTCTTC.

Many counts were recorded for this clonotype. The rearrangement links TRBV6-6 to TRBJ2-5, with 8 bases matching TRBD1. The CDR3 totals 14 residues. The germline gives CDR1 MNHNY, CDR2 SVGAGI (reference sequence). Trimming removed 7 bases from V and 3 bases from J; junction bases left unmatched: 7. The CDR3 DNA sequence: TGTGCCAGCATCCCCGGACAGGGTGAAGAGACCCAGTACTTC. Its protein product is CASIPGQGEETQYF.

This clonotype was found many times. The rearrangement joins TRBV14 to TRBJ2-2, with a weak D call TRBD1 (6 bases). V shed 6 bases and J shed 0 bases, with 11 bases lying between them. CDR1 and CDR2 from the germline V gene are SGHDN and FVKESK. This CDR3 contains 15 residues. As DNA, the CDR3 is TGTGCCAGCAGGCTGGGGACACCGAACACCGGGGAGCTGTTTTTT. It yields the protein CASRLGTPNTGELFF.

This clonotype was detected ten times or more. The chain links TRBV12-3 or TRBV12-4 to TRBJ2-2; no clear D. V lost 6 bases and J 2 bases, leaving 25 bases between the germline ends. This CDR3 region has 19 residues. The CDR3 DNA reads TGTGCCAGCAGCCCCACCCGGCGTGGTCGCGTATCAAACACCGGGGAGCTGTTTTTT. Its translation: CASSPTRRGRVSNTGELFF.

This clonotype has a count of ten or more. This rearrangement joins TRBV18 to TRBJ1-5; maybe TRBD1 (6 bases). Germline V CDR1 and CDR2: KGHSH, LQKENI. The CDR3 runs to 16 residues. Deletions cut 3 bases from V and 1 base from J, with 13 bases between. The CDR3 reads CASSPAGTTSNQPQHF. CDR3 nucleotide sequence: TGTGCCAGCTCACCTGCTGGGACAACGAGCAATCAGCCCCAGCATTTT. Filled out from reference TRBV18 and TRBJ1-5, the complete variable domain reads NAGVMQNPRHLVRRRGQEARLRCSPMKGHSHVYWYRQLPEEGLKFMVYLQKENIIDESGMPKERFSAEFPKEGPSILRIQQVVRGDSAAYFCASSPAGTTSNQPQHFGDGTRLSIL.

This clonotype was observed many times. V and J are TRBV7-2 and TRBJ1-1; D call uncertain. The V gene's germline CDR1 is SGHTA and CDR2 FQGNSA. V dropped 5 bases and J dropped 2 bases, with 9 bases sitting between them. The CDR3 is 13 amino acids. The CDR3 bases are TGTGCCAGCAGCCAAGGGCGAAACACTGAAGCTTTCTTT. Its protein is CASSQGRNTEAFF.

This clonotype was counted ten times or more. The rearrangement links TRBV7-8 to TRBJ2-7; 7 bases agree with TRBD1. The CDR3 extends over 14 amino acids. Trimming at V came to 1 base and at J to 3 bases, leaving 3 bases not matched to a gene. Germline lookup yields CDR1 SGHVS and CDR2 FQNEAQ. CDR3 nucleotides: TGTGCCAGCAGCTTAGTGGCAGGGGGCTACGAGCAGTACTTC. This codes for CASSLVAGGYEQYF.

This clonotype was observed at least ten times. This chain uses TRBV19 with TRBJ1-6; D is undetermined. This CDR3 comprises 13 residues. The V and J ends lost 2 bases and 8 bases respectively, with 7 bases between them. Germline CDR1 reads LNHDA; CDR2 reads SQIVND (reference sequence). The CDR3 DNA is TGTGCCAGTAGTATAACGTGGGATTCACCCCTCCACTTT. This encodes CASSITWDSPLHF.

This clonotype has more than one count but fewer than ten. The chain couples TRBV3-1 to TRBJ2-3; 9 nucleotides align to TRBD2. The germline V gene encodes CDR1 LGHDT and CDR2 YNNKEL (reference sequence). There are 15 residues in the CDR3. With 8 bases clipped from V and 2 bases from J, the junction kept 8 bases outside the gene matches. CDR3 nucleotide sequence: TGTGCCAGCGTCGAGCGGGGGGCCGTCACAGATACGCAGTATTTT. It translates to CASVERGAVTDTQYF.